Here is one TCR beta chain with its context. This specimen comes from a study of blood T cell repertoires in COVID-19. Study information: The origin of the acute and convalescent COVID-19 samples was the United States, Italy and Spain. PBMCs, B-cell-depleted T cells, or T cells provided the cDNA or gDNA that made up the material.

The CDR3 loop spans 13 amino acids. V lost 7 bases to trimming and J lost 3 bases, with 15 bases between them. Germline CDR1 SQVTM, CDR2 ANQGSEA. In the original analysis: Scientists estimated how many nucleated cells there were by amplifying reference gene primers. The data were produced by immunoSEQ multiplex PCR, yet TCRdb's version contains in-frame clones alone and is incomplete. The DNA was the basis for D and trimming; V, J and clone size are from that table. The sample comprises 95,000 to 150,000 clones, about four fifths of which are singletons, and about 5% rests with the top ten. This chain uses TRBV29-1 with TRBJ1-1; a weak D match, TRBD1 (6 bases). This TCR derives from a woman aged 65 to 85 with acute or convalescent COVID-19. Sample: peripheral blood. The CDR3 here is CSAGVDSYTEAFF. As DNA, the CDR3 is TGCAGCGCAGGGGTGGACAGTTACACTGAAGCTTTCTTT.